These 24 T cell receptor beta chains came from one sample sequenced in a study of cytomegalovirus exposure and HLA in healthy donors. TCRdb keeps only in-frame clones here, not all; method: immunoSEQ multiplex PCR. The table shows 200,000 or so clones, with approximately 82% occurring only once. The sample comprised PBMCs. All receptors derive from a woman in her 30s in good health and CMV-seropositive.

The chain links TRBV2 to TRBJ1-2; D remains ambiguous. Looked up from germline, CDR1 is SNHLY and CDR2 is FYNNEI. V lost 2 bases to trimming and J lost 4 bases, with 11 bases between them. The CDR3 length is 14 residues. The CDR3 protein is CASSEPPTSYGYTF. CDR3 DNA: TGTGCCAGCAGTGAACCTCCGACAAGCTATGGCTACACCTTC.

The chain is built from TRBV7-6 and TRBJ1-5; D is possibly TRBD1 (6 bases). The germline gives CDR1 SGHVS, CDR2 FNYEAQ. The V gene lost 3 bases and the J gene lost 7 bases, with 16 bases spanning the gap. This CDR3 spans 15 amino acids. The CDR3 protein is CASSFYNRVIQPQHF. The CDR3 DNA is TGTGCCAGCAGCTTTTACAACAGGGTTATACAGCCCCAGCATTTT.

The V call is TRBV25-1, the J call TRBJ1-1; D is possibly TRBD1 (5 bases). This CDR3 has 15 residues. Per germline, CDR1 MGHDK and CDR2 SYGVNS. V lost 6 bases and J lost 2, with 16 bases in between. The CDR3 DNA reads as TGTGCCAGCAGGGACGGGACTTTCTTAAACACTGAAGCTTTCTTT. This translates into CASRDGTFLNTEAFF.

The rearrangement joins TRBV6-5 to TRBJ1-4; 8 bases align to TRBD1. With 4 bases clipped from V and 7 bases from J, the junction kept 5 bases outside the gene matches. Germline CDR1 reads MNHEY; CDR2 reads SVGAGI. The length of the CDR3 is 14 residues. CDR3 in amino acids: CASSSGDRSEKLFF. DNA of the CDR3: TGTGCCAGCAGTTCGGGGGACAGGAGTGAAAAACTGTTTTTT.

The chain uses TRBV5-1 and TRBJ1-1; perhaps TRBD1 as D (5 bases). Germline V CDR1 and CDR2: SGHRS, YFSETQ. The ends were cut back, 0 bases at V and 7 bases at J, with 10 bases in the middle. The CDR3 is made up of 13 amino acids. CDR3: CASSLAGGNEAFF. The CDR3, as DNA: TGCGCCAGCAGCTTGGCCGGGGGTAATGAAGCTTTCTTT. Combining the CDR3 with reference TRBV5-1 and TRBJ1-1 gives the whole variable domain KAGVTQTPRYLIKTRGQQVTLSCSPISGHRSVSWYQQTPGQGLQFLFEYFSETQRNKGNFPGRFSGRQFSNSRSEMNVSTLELGDSALYLCASSLAGGNEAFFGQGTRLTVV.

The chain has TRBV6-5 and TRBJ1-2, with D unclear. Germline CDR1 and CDR2: MNHEY and SVGAGI. Trimming shortened V by 7 bases and J by 0 bases, and 15 bases separated the two germline ends. The CDR3 covers 15 residues. CDR3 loop: CASTGGKRANYGYTF. The CDR3 DNA is TGTGCCAGCACGGGAGGGAAAAGAGCTAACTATGGCTACACCTTC.

The chain uses TRBV6-1 and TRBJ2-7; tentatively, D is TRBD1 (5 bases). Deletions cut 7 bases from V and 4 bases from J, with 11 bases between. The CDR3 totals 12 residues. Germline V gives CDR1 MNHNS, CDR2 SASEGT. CDR3 sequence: CASNFRGYEQYF. The CDR3 nucleotides are TGTGCCAGCAATTTTAGGGGTTACGAGCAGTACTTC.

The J gene is TRBJ1-1, the V gene TRBV29-1; TRBD1 aligns across 7 bases. Germline CDR1 and CDR2: SQVTM and ANQGSEA. CDR3 length: 15 residues. J lost 0 bases, V lost 4 bases, and 8 bases had no gene match. CDR3 amino acids: CSVVQGTDMNTEAFF. The CDR3 nucleotides read TGCAGCGTTGTTCAAGGGACAGATATGAACACTGAAGCTTTCTTT.

The chain couples TRBV5-1 to TRBJ2-4, with 9 bases matching TRBD1. Germline V gives CDR1 SGHRS, CDR2 YFSETQ. Trimming removed 0 bases from V and 9 bases from J; junction bases left unmatched: 4. CDR3 length equals 14 residues. The CDR3 nucleotides are TGCGCCAGCAGCTTGGGGACAGGGGTTGGCATTCAGTACTTC. As protein: CASSLGTGVGIQYF. The variable domain in full, completed from reference TRBV5-1 and TRBJ2-4, reads KAGVTQTPRYLIKTRGQQVTLSCSPISGHRSVSWYQQTPGQGLQFLFEYFSETQRNKGNFPGRFSGRQFSNSRSEMNVSTLELGDSALYLCASSLGTGVGIQYFGAGTRLSVL.

This clone was observed a single time. The rearrangement joins TRBV4-1 to TRBJ2-7; TRBD2 is a possible D gene (6 bases). From germline, CDR1 is MGHRA and CDR2 YSYEKL. Trimming stripped 6 bases from V and 0 bases from J, with 18 bases between. The CDR3 contains 16 residues. CDR3 nucleotide sequence: TGCGCCAGCAGTTCGGACTCCGGGAGTCCCTCCTACGAGCAGTACTTC. This translates into CASSSDSGSPSYEQYF.

DNA for the CDR3: TGTGCCAGCAGCCCCCTGCGGGGAGGCTTCAATCCCCAGCATTTT. Amino acids: CASSPLRGGFNPQHF. The chain recombines TRBV28 with TRBJ1-5; D unclear. The germline V gene has CDR1 MDHEN and CDR2 SYDVKM. Trimming took 6 bases from V and 10 from J, leaving 22 bases between them. CDR3 size: 15 residues.

V is TRBV19 and J is TRBJ1-5; 10 nucleotides agree with TRBD1. From germline, CDR1 is LNHDA and CDR2 SQIVND (reference sequence). This CDR3 comprises 14 residues. V dropped 4 bases and J dropped 5; count of bases not matched to a gene: 2. The CDR3 nucleotides are TGTGCCAGTAGTAGGGACAGGGGCGATCAGCCCCAGCATTTT. Its protein product is CASSRDRGDQPQHF.

V is TRBV5-4 and J is TRBJ1-2; TRBD1 matches at 7 bases. The germline V gene encodes CDR1 SGHNT and CDR2 YYREEE (reference sequence). The trim removed 3 bases at V and 6 bases at J, leaving 11 bases unmatched. The CDR3 is 15 residues long. CDR3 residues: CASSWTGLPLNGYTF. The CDR3 coding sequence is TGTGCCAGCAGCTGGACAGGCTTACCACTCAATGGCTACACCTTC.

This chain connects TRBV2 to TRBJ2-1; 9 bases are a match to TRBD2. This CDR3 has 14 residues. V gave up 3 bases and J gave up 10 bases; unmatched junction bases: 7. CDR1 is SNHLY and CDR2 is FYNNEI in the germline V gene. CDR3 sequence: CASSEREGLPEQFF. The DNA for the CDR3 is TGTGCCAGCAGTGAGCGGGAGGGCCTCCCCGAGCAGTTCTTC.

The chain joins TRBV27 to TRBJ2-1, with 11 nucleotides matching TRBD2. Germline lookup yields CDR1 MNHEY and CDR2 SMNVEV (reference sequence). Unmatched junction bases numbered 9, after V lost 4 bases and J lost 1 base. The CDR3 extends over 18 amino acids. The CDR3 sequence: CASSSPTSGSGSYNEQFF. In DNA, the CDR3 is TGTGCCAGCAGTTCCCCCACTAGCGGGAGTGGTTCCTACAATGAGCAGTTCTTC.

This chain joins TRBV6-5 and TRBJ2-7; perhaps TRBD1 as D (5 bases). The CDR3 totals 10 residues. Trimming removed 8 bases from V and 4 bases from J, with 6 bases in between. CDR1 is MNHEY and CDR2 is SVGAGI in the germline V gene. CDR3 sequence (DNA): TGTGCCAGCGGGGCTTACGAGCAGTACTTC. The encoded protein is CASGAYEQYF.

The J gene is TRBJ2-1, the V gene TRBV15, with TRBD2 matching over 12 bases. Unmatched junction bases numbered 11, after V lost 3 bases and J lost 8 bases. The CDR3 is made up of 17 amino acids. CDR1 and CDR2 from the germline V gene are LNHNV and YYDKDF (reference sequence). This CDR3 is CATSSPLRLAGADEQFF. The CDR3 nucleotides read TGTGCCACCAGCAGCCCCCTCCGACTAGCGGGAGCCGATGAGCAGTTCTTC.

The chain is built from TRBV14 and TRBJ1-2, with D possibly TRBD1 on 5 matching bases. The CDR3 spans 14 residues. The ends were cut back, 2 bases at V and 6 bases at J, with 13 bases in the middle. Germline V gene sequence: CDR1 SGHDN, CDR2 FVKESK. CDR3 coding DNA: TGTGCCAGCAGCCAACCAGGGTCTTCCGATGGCTACACCTTC. This encodes CASSQPGSSDGYTF.

For the CDR3, the DNA is TGTGCCAGCAGCCTAAACACTGAAGCTTTCTTT. Translation: CASSLNTEAFF. The rearrangement links TRBV5-6 to TRBJ1-1; D remains unclear. Germline V gives CDR1 SGHDT, CDR2 YYEEEE. The V end lost 4 bases, the J end lost 2 bases, and 3 bases lay between the germline ends. CDR3 size: 11 residues.

The genes are TRBV6-5 and TRBJ2-1, with TRBD2 identical over 7 bases. This CDR3 comprises 15 residues. V gave up 6 bases and J gave up 7 bases; unmatched junction bases: 12. The germline V gene encodes CDR1 MNHEY and CDR2 SVGAGI. The CDR3 loop is CASRPTSAYSNEQFF. CDR3 DNA sequence: TGTGCCAGCAGACCAACTAGCGCGTATAGTAATGAGCAGTTCTTC.

This clone was observed a single time. The chain recombines TRBV29-1 with TRBJ1-2; tentative D call: TRBD1 (6 bases). V shed 6 bases and J shed 5 bases, with 16 bases lying between them. This CDR3 spans 13 amino acids. From germline, CDR1 is SQVTM and CDR2 ANQGSEA. CDR3 bases: TGCAGCGTCCTGACAGGATCCTCGTATGGCTACACCTTC. It specifies CSVLTGSSYGYTF.

The V call is TRBV28, the J call TRBJ2-2; TRBD2 matches 8 bases. The CDR3 has 16 residues. CDR1 and CDR2 from the germline V gene are MDHEN and SYDVKM. V lost 5 bases, J lost 1 base, and 6 bases stayed unmatched. CDR3 sequence (DNA): TGTGCCAGCAGTCATACTAGCGGAGGGAACACCGGGGAGCTGTTTTTT. Amino acid sequence: CASSHTSGGNTGELFF.

The chain joins TRBV2 to TRBJ2-7; no definite D call. The CDR3 consists of 14 residues. Deletions cut 8 bases from V and 2 bases from J, with 16 bases between. Germline V CDR1 and CDR2: SNHLY, FYNNEI. The CDR3 DNA sequence: TGTGCCAGCGAGACGACCACAGTGACCTACGAGCAGTACTTC. Translation gives CASETTTVTYEQYF.

The rearrangement links TRBV9 to TRBJ2-1, with TRBD2 matching 9 bases. Germline CDR1 is SGDLS and CDR2 is YYNGEE. This CDR3 comprises 15 residues. V lost 4 bases and J lost 8; bases outside the gene matches: 10. The CDR3, as DNA: TGTGCCAGCAGCAACCCCGGGACTAGCAACGATGAGCAGTTCTTC. Protein sequence: CASSNPGTSNDEQFF.